The clone carrying this T cell receptor beta chain occurred a few times. Its antigen is undetermined. V shed 2 bases, J shed 4 bases, and the junction held 6 bases outside the gene matches. Germline CDR1 and CDR2: SGHVS and FNYEAQ. The CDR3 totals 15 residues. The sample originates from a study of identical twins. Findings of the study overall: Researchers reported weaker excess twin sharing in beta out-of-frame sequences. In monozygotic twins, models underestimated the sharing of out-of-frame TCR alpha. Beta clonotypes that were abundant in cord blood contained fewer insertions, a pattern absent from memory repertoires.

In TCRdb, the 5' RACE reads were re-called with MiXCR into one record per CDR3 protein. The repertoire holds 250,000 or so distinct CDR3 sequences, around 8.8% seen once, with approximately 3% in the top ten. These same data were also listed under a study on yellow fever vaccine responses in identical twins.

Sequenced material: CD8+ T cells sorted from blood. The V call is TRBV7-6, the J call TRBJ2-7, with 9 positions matching TRBD1. This TCR was sampled from a woman between 18 and 29 years old in good health. CDR3 nucleotides: TGTGCCAGCAGCTTATACCGGGACAGGGCGTACGAGCAGTACTTC. Its translation is CASSLYRDRAYEQYF.